Following are 10 T cell receptor beta chains from one sample sequenced in a study of blood T cell repertoires in COVID-19. Measured with immunoSEQ multiplex PCR; TCRdb has only the in-frame clones, and not every one. The repertoire holds about 58,000 clones, with 88% as singletons. The sample taken for sequencing was peripheral blood. The receptor set was obtained from a woman in her sixties or seventies with active COVID-19.

The chain couples TRBV6-1 to TRBJ1-1; no firm D call. The CDR3 runs to 13 residues. With 2 bases removed from V and 6 bases from J, the gap between germline ends came to 10 bases. Germline CDR1 reads MNHNS; CDR2 reads SASEGT. CDR3 sequence reads: CASSENRDSEAFF. CDR3 in DNA: TGTGCCAGCAGTGAAAACCGAGATTCTGAAGCTTTCTTT.

The genes are TRBV27 and TRBJ2-5, with 10 positions matching TRBD1. V trimming: 7 bases; J trimming: 3 bases; junction bases outside the gene matches: 8. The CDR3 extends over 15 amino acids. Per germline, CDR1 MNHEY and CDR2 SMNVEV (reference sequence). CDR3 sequence (DNA): TGTGCCAGCAAAGAGAGACAGGGGGCAAAAGAGACCCAGTACTTC. Translation gives CASKERQGAKETQYF.

The genes are TRBV10-1 and TRBJ2-7, with a possible D match to TRBD2 (6 bases). This CDR3 contains 13 residues. Trimming shortened V by 9 bases and J by 6 bases, and 18 bases separated the two germline ends. Germline loops: CDR1 WNHNN, CDR2 SYGVQD (reference sequence). This chain's CDR3 is CASRDSGRLEQYF. Here the CDR3 DNA reads TGCGCCAGTCGGGACTCCGGGCGACTCGAGCAGTACTTC.

The rearrangement joins TRBV4-2 to TRBJ2-1; D remains unclear. Trimming shortened V by 0 bases and J by 9 bases, and 9 bases separated the two germline ends. From germline, CDR1 is LGHNA and CDR2 YNFKEQ. The CDR3 covers 13 residues. The CDR3 region is CASSQDPKREQFF. As DNA, the CDR3 is TGTGCCAGCAGCCAAGATCCCAAGCGTGAGCAGTTCTTC.

This chain connects TRBV18 to TRBJ1-4; perhaps TRBD1 as D (5 bases). Trimming stripped 4 bases from V and 2 bases from J, with 14 bases between. The CDR3 spans 16 residues. CDR1 KGHSH and CDR2 LQKENI come from the germline V gene. CDR3 nucleotide sequence: TGTGCCAGCTCACTTATCCAGTCAGGGACTAATGAAAAACTGTTTTTT. As protein: CASSLIQSGTNEKLFF.

V and J are TRBV10-3 and TRBJ2-7, with 9 bases identical to TRBD2. Germline assignment: CDR1 ENHRY and CDR2 SYGVKD. CDR3 length equals 14 residues. V gave up 8 bases and J gave up 5 bases; unmatched junction bases: 10. The CDR3: CAIEAGGILNEQYF. The CDR3 DNA reads as TGTGCCATCGAAGCGGGAGGCATACTAAACGAGCAGTACTTC.

This rearrangement joins TRBV19 to TRBJ2-7, with TRBD2 matching 8 bases. CDR3 length: 15 amino acids. Germline V CDR1 and CDR2: LNHDA, SQIVND (reference sequence). With 7 bases clipped from V and 5 bases from J, the junction kept 13 bases outside the gene matches. CDR3 coding DNA: TGTGCCAGTAAGATTTCGGAGCGGGAGACCCACGAGCAGTACTTC. Its protein is CASKISERETHEQYF.

The CDR3 sequence: CASSQEGVAGTYEQYF. The CDR3 DNA follows: TGCGCCAGCAGCCAAGAGGGAGTAGCGGGGACCTACGAGCAGTACTTC. The J gene is TRBJ2-7, the V gene TRBV4-1; 8 positions agree with TRBD2. This CDR3 comprises 16 residues. Trimming took 0 bases from V and 2 from J; bases not matched to a gene: 6. Germline V gene data show CDR1 as MGHRA and CDR2 as YSYEKL.

CDR3 nucleotide sequence: TGTGCCAGCAACGCGGACAGGGGGAACACTGAAGCTTTCTTT. Protein product: CASNADRGNTEAFF. This chain uses TRBV6-6 with TRBJ1-1, with TRBD1 matching over 9 bases. There are 14 residues in the CDR3. The junction had 4 bases not matched to a gene; V was cut back by 7 bases and J by 1 base. Germline V gene lookup returns CDR1 MNHNY and CDR2 SVGAGI (reference sequence).

Worth noting for this clone: The junction and the germline gene differ at one end; a read error may be behind it. Other DNA sequences from this sample encode an identical CDR3 as well. The CDR3 here is CASSSGEPSGNTIYF. The CDR3 DNA sequence: TGCGCCAGCAGTTCCGGAGAGCCCTCTGGAAACACCATATATTTT. The V call is TRBV6-6, the J call TRBJ1-3; D not certain. The CDR3 contains 15 residues. Germline V lookup: CDR1 MNHNY, CDR2 SVGAGI (reference sequence).